This T cell receptor beta chain was documented in a study of sequential checkpoint blockade in melanoma. Looking at the study overall: Patients were randomized 1:1 to nivolumab-then-ipilimumab or ipilimumab-then-nivolumab first-line. Each arm's sequence ended with maintenance nivolumab.

In this sample, this clone turned up a few times. TCRdb's table, derived via immunoSEQ multiplex PCR, lists solely in-frame clones and lacks some. The sample consists of 27,000 or so clones, roughly 80% of them appearing once. Germline CDR1 is LGHNA and CDR2 is YNFKEQ. Trimming took off 6 bases at V and 8 bases at J, with 10 bases between the two ends. This CDR3 contains 12 residues. The sample's treatment: randomized to nivolumab then ipilimumab (arm A) or the reverse (arm B). From thawed PBMCs, live CD3+CD8+ cells negative for CD19 and CD56 were sorted. The chain carries TRBV4-2 and TRBJ1-4; D is undetermined. The sequencing here drew on CD8+ T cells sorted from blood (inferred from file names), taken from a patient given nivolumab and ipilimumab in sequence. The sequence was obtained from a human donor with melanoma. CDR3 sequence reads: CASSLVREKLFF. For the CDR3, the DNA is TGTGCCAGCAGTTTAGTGAGGGAAAAACTGTTTTTT.